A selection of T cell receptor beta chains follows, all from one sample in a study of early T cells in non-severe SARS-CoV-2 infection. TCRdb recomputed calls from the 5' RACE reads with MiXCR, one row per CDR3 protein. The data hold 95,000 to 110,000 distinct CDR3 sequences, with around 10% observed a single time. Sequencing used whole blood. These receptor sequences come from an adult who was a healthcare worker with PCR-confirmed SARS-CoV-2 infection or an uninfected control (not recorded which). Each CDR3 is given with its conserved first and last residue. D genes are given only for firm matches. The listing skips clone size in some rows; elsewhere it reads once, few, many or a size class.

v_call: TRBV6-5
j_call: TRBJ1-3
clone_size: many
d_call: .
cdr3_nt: TGTGCCACCCGCTTGAGCTCTGGAAACACCATATATTTT
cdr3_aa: CATRLSSGNTIYF

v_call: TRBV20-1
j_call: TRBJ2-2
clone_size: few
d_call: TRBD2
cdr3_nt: TGCAGTGCGGGAATAGCGGGAGCGGACACCGGGGAGCTGTTTTTT
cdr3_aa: CSAGIAGADTGELFF

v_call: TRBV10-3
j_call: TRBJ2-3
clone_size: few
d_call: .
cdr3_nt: TGTGCCATCACCCCAGGACAGAACACAGATACGCAGTATTTT
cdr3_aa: CAITPGQNTDTQYF

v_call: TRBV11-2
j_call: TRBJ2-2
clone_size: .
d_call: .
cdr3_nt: TGTGCCAGCAGCCAAAGCCGGCGGAACACCGGGGAGCTGTTTTTT
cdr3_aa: CASSQSRRNTGELFF

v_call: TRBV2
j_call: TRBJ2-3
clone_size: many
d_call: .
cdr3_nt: TGTGCCAGCAGTGAAGGGCGGGCGGGCCTGCGCACAGATACGCAGTATTTT
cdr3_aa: CASSEGRAGLRTDTQYF

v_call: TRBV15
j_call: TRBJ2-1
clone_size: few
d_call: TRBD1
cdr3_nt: TGTGCCACCAGCACCCGGACAGGGCGGAATGAGCAGTTCTTC
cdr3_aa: CATSTRTGRNEQFF

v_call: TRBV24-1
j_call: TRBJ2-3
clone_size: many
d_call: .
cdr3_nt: TGTGCCACCAGCGTGGGAGATACGCAGTATTTT
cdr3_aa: CATSVGDTQYF

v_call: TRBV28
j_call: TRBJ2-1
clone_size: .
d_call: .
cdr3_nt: TGTGCCAGCGTGGGGGGCGGTCGCAATGAGCAGTTCTTC
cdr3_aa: CASVGGGRNEQFF

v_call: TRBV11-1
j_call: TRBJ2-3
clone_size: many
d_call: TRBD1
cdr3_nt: TGTGCCAGCAGCAGAATGGGACAGGCCAGGGCAGATACGCAGTATTTT
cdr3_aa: CASSRMGQARADTQYF

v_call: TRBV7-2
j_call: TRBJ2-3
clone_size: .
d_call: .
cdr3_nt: TGTGCCAGCAGCTTTGGCCCTAGCACAGATACGCAGTATTTT
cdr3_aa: CASSFGPSTDTQYF

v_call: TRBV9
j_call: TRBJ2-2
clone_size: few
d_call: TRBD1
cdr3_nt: TGTGCCAGCAGCGAGGGACAGATATCCGGGGAGCTGTTTTTT
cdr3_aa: CASSEGQISGELFF

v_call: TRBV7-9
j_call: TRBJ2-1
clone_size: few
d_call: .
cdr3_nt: TGTGCCAGCAGCTTCTTAGGGGGATCTAGGCCCAATGAGCAGTTCTTC
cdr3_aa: CASSFLGGSRPNEQFF

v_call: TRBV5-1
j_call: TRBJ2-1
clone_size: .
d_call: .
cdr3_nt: TGCGCCAGCAGCTTGGCCCCCTTGTATGAGCAGTTCTTC
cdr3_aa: CASSLAPLYEQFF

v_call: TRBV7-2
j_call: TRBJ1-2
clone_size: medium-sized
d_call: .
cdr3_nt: TGTGCCAGCAGCTTACAGACGGGGCCATCTAACTATGGCTACACCTTC
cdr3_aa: CASSLQTGPSNYGYTF

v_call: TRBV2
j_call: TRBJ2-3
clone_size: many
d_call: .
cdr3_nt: TGTGCCAGCAGTGGTCGACAGCCCGCAGATACGCAGTATTTT
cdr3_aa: CASSGRQPADTQYF

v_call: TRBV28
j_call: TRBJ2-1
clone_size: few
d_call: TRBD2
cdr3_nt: TGTGCCAGCAGTTTGCCGACTAGCGGGAGCTGGAAGAATGAGCAGTTCTTC
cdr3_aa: CASSLPTSGSWKNEQFF

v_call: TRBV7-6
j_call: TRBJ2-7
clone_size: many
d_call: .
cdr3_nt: TGTGCCAGCAGCCCAGCGGAAGGCCGGCGGCAAGCCGAGCAGTACTTC
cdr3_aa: CASSPAEGRRQAEQYF

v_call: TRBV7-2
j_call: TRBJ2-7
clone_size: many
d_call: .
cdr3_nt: TGTGCCAGCAGCTCCTCCCAGGGGCCCTACGAGCAGTACTTC
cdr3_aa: CASSSSQGPYEQYF

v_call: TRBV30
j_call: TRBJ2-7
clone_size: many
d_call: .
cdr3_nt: TGTGCCTGGAGTGTAAAGGTCCAGCAGTACTTC
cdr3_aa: CAWSVKVQQYF

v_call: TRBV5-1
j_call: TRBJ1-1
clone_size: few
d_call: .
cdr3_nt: TGCGCCAGCATGTGGGATGTGAACACTGAAGCTTTCTTT
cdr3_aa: CASMWDVNTEAFF